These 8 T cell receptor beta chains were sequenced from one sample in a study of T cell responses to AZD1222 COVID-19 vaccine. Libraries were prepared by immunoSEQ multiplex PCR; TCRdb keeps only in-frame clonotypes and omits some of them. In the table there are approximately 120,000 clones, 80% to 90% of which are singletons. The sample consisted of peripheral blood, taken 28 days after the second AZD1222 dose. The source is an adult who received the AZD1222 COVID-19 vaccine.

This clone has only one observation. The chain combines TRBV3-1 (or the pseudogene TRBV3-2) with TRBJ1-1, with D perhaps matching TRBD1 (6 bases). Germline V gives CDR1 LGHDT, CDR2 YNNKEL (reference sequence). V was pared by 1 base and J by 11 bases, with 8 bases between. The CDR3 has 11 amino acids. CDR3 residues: CASSQAGEAFF. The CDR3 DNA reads TGTGCCAGCAGCCAAGCAGGGGAGGCTTTCTTT.

The chain's CDR3 is CASSSGKYYSNYGYTF. CDR3 in DNA: TGTGCCAGTAGTTCTGGAAAGTATTATTCTAACTATGGCTACACCTTC. The V and J genes are TRBV19 and TRBJ1-2; D gene ambiguous. This CDR3 is built from 16 residues. The V end was cut by 5 bases, the J end by 0 bases, with 16 bases between. The V gene's germline CDR1 is LNHDA and CDR2 SQIVND (reference sequence).

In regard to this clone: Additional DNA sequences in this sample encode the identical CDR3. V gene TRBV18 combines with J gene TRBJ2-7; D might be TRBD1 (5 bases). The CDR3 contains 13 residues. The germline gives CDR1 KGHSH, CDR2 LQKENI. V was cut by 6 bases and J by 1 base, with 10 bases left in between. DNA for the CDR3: TGTGCCAGCTCCCCTCCAGGGTCCTACGAGCAGTACTTC. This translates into CASSPPGSYEQYF.

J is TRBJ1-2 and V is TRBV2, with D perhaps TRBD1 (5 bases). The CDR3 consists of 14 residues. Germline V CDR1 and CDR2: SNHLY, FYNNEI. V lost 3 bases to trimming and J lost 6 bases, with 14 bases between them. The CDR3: CASSEFPGGDGYTF. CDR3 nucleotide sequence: TGTGCCAGCAGTGAGTTTCCGGGAGGGGATGGCTACACCTTC. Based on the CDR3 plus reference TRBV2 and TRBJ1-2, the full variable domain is EPEVTQTPSHQVTQMGQEVILRCVPISNHLYFYWYRQILGQKVEFLVSFYNNEISEKSEIFDDQFSVERPDGSNFTLKIRSTKLEDSAMYFCASSEFPGGDGYTFGSGTRLTVV.

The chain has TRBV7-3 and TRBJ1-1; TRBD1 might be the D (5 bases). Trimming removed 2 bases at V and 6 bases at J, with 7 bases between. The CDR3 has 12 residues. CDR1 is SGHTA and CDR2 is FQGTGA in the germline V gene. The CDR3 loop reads CASSLGGAEAFF. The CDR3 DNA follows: TGTGCCAGCAGCTTAGGAGGGGCTGAAGCTTTCTTT.

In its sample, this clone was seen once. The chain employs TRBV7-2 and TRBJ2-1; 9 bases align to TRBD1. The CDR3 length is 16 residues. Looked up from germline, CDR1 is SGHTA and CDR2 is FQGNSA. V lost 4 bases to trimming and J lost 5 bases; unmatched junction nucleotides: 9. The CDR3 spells CASSWAGTGLNNEQFF. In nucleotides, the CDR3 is TGTGCCAGCAGCTGGGCCGGGACAGGGCTCAACAATGAGCAGTTCTTC.

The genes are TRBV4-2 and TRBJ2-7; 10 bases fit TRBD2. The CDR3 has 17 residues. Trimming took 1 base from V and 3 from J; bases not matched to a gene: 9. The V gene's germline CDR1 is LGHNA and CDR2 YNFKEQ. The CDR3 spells CASSQGSLAGANYEQYF. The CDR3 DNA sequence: TGTGCCAGCAGCCAAGGGTCTCTAGCGGGGGCCAACTACGAGCAGTACTTC.

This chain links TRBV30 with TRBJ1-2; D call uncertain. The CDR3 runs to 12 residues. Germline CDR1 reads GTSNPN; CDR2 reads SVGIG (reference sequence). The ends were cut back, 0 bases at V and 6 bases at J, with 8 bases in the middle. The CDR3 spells CAWSVARHGYTF. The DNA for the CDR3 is TGTGCCTGGAGTGTAGCACGCCATGGCTACACCTTC. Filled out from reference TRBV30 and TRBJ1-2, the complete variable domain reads SQTIHQWPATLVQPVGSPLSLECTVEGTSNPNLYWYRQAAGRGLQLLFYSVGIGQISSEVPQNLSASRPQDRQFILSSKKLLLSDSGFYLCAWSVARHGYTFGSGTRLTVV.